Sequencing of this TCR beta chain was carried out in a study of T-cell reconstitution after alpha-beta-depleted transplantation in children. The CDR3 has 15 amino acids. Germline V gene sequence: CDR1 SGDLS, CDR2 YYNGEE. After removal of 4 bases from V and 0 bases from J, the junction contained 6 bases not matched to a gene. Library preparation (for TCRbeta) was performed with unique molecular identifiers. TCRdb reprocessed the PCR reads via MiXCR and lists one record per CDR3 protein. This repertoire shows over 90,000 distinct CDR3 sequences, about 8% found once; its top ten account for roughly 15%.

This rearrangement joins TRBV9 to TRBJ1-1, with 7 bases lining up with TRBD1. This sequence originates from a boy younger than 10 with acute lymphoblastic leukemia, due to receive a stem cell transplant. This specimen consisted of PBMCs, obtained before TCRalphabeta/CD19-depleted stem cell transplant. For the CDR3, the DNA is TGTGCCAGCAGCCCCAGGGGGACGTTGAACACTGAAGCTTTCTTT. It specifies CASSPRGTLNTEAFF.